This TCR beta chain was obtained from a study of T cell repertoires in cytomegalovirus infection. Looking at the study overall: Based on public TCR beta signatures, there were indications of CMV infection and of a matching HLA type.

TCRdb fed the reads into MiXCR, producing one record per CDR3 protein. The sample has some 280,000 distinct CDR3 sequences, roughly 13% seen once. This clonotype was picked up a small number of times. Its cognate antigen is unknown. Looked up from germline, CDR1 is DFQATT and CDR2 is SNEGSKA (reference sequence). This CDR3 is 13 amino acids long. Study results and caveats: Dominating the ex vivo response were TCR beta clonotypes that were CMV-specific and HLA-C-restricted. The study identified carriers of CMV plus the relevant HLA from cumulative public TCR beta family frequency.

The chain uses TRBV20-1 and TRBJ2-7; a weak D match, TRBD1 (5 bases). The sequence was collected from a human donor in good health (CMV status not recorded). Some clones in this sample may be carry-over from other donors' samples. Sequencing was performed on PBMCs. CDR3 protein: CRATSTGGYEQYF. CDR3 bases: TGCAGGGCCACCTCCACAGGCGGCTACGAGCAGTACTTC.